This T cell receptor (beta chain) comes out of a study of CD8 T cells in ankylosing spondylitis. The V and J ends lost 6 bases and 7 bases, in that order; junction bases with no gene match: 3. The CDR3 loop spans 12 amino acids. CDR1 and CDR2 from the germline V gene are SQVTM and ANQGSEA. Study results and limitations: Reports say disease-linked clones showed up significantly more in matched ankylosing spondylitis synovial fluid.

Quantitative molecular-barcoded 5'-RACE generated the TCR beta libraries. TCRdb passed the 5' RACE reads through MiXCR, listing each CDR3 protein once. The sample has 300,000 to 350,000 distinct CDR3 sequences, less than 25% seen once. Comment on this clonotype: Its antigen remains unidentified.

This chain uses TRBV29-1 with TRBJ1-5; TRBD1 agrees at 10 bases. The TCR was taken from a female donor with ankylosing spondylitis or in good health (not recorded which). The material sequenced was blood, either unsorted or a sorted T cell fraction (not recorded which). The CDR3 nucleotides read TGCAGCGTGGGGGACAGGGGCCAGCCCCAGCATTTT. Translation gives CSVGDRGQPQHF.